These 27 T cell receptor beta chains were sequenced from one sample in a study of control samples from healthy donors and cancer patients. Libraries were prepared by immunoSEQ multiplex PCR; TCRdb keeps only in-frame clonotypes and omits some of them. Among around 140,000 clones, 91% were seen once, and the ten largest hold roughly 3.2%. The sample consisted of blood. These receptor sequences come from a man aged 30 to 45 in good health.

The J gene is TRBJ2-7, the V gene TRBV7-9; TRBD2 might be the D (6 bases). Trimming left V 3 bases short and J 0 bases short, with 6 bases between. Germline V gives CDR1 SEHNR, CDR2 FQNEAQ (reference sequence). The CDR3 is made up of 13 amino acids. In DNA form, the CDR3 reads TGTGCCAGCAGCTTCGGGGGCTCCTACGAGCAGTACTTC. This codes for CASSFGGSYEQYF.

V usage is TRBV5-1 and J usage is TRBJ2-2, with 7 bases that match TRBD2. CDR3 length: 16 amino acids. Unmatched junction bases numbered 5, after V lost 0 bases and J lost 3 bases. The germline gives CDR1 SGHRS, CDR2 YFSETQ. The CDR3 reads CASSLGGGDYTGELFF. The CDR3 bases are TGCGCCAGCAGCTTGGGCGGGGGAGACTACACCGGGGAGCTGTTTTTT.

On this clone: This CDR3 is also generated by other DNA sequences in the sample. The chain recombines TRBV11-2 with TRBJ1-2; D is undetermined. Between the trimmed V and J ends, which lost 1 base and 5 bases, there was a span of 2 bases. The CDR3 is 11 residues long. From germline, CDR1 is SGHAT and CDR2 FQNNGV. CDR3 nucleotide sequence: TGTGCCAGCAGCTTAGGGTATGGCTACACCTTC. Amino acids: CASSLGYGYTF.

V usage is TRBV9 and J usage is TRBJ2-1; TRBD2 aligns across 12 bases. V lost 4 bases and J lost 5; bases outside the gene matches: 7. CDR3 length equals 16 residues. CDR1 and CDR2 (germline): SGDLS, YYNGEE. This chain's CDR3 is CASSLGLAGINNEQFF. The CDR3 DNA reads TGTGCCAGCAGCCTAGGACTAGCGGGGATCAACAATGAGCAGTTCTTC. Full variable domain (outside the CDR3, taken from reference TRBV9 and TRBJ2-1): DSGVTQTPKHLITATGQRVTLRCSPRSGDLSVYWYQQSLDQGLQFLIQYYNGEERAKGNILERFSAQQFPDLHSELNLSSLELGDSALYFCASSLGLAGINNEQFFGPGTRLTVL.

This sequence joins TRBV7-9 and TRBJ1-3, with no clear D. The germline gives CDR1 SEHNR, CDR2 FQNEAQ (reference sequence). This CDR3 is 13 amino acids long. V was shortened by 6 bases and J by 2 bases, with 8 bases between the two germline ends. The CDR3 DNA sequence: TGTGCCAGCAGAAGGTCCGCTGGAAACACCATATATTTT. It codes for CASRRSAGNTIYF.

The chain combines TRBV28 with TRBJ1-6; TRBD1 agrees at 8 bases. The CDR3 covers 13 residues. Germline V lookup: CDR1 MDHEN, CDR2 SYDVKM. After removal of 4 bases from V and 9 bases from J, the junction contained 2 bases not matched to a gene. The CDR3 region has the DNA TGTGCCAGCAGTTCAGGGGGCTCTTCACCCCTCCACTTT. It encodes CASSSGGSSPLHF.

The CDR3 loop is CASSPPAGFYGYTF. As DNA, the CDR3 is TGTGCCAGCAGCCCCCCGGCAGGGTTCTATGGCTACACCTTC. The rearrangement joins TRBV11-2 to TRBJ1-2; D might be TRBD1 (5 bases). The V end lost 5 bases, the J end lost 4 bases, and 14 bases lay between the germline ends. Per the germline V gene, CDR1 is SGHAT and CDR2 is FQNNGV. There are 14 residues in the CDR3.

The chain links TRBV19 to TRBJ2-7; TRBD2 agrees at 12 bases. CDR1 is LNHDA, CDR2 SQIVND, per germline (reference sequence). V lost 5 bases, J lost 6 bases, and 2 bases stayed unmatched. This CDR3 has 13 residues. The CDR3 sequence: CASSLAGGPEQYF. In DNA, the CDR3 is TGTGCCAGTAGTCTAGCGGGGGGGCCCGAGCAGTACTTC.

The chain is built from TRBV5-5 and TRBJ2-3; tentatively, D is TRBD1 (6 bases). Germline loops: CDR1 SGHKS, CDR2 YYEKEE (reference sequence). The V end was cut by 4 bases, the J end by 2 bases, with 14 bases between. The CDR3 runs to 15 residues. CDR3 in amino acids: CASSPRQAHTDTQYF. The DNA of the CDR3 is TGTGCCAGCAGCCCGAGACAGGCGCACACAGATACGCAGTATTTT.

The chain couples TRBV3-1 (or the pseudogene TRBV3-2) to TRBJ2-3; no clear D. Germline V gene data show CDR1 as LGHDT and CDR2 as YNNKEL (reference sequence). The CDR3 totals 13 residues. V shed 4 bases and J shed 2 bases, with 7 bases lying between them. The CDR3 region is CASSPPDTDTQYF. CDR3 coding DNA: TGTGCCAGCAGCCCCCCGGACACAGATACGCAGTATTTT.

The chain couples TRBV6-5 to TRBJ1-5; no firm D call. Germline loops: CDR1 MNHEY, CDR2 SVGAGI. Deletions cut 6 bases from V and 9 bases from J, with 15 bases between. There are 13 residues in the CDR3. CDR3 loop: CASRPIGGGPQHF. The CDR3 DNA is TGTGCCAGCAGGCCCATTGGCGGAGGGCCCCAGCATTTT.

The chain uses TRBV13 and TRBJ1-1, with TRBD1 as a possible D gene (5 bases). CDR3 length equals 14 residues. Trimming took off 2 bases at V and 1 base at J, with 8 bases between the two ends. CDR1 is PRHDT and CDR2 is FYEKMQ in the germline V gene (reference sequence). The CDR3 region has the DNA TGTGCCAGCAGCTTACGACAGAGGAACACTGAAGCTTTCTTT. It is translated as CASSLRQRNTEAFF.

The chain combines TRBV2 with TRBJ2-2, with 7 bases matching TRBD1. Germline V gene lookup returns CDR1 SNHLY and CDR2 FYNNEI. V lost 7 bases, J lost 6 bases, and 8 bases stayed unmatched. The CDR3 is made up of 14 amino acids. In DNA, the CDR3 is TGTGCCAGCAATAACAGGGGAAAGGCCGGGGAGCTGTTTTTT. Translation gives CASNNRGKAGELFF.

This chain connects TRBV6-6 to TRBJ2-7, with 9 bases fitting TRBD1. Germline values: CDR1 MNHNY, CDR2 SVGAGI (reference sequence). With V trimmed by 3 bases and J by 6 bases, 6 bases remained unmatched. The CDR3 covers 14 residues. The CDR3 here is CASSYTGGKGEQYF. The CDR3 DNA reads TGTGCCAGCAGTTATACAGGGGGCAAGGGCGAGCAGTACTTC.

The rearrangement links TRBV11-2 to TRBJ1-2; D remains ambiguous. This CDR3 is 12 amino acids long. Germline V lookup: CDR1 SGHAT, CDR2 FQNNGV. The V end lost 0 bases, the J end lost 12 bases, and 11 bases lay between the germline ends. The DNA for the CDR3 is TGTGCCAGCAGCTTAGATGGGAGTCCTGACACCTTC. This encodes CASSLDGSPDTF.

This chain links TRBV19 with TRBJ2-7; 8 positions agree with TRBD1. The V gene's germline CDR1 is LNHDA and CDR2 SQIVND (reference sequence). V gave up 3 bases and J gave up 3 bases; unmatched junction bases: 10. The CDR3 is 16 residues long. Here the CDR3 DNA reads TGTGCCAGTAGTATTCTATCGGACAGGGCCAACTACGAGCAGTACTTC. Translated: CASSILSDRANYEQYF.

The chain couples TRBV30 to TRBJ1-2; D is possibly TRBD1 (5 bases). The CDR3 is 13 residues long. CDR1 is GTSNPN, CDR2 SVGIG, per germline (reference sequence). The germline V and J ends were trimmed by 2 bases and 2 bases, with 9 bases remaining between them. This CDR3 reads CAWSRGQNYGYTF. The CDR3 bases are TGTGCCTGGAGTCGGGGCCAGAACTATGGCTACACCTTC.

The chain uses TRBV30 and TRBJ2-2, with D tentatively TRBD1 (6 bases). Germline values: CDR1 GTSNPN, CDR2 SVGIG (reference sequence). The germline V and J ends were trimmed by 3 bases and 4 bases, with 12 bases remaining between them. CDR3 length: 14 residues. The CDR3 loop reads CAWRYRVITGELFF. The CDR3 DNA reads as TGTGCCTGGAGGTACAGGGTGATCACCGGGGAGCTGTTTTTT.

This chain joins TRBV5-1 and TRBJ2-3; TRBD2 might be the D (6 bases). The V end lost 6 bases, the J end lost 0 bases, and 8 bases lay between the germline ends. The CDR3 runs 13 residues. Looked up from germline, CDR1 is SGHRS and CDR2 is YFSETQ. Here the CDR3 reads CASTSVSTDTQYF. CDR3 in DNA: TGCGCCAGCACTAGCGTAAGCACAGATACGCAGTATTTT. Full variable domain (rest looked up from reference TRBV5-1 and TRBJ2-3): KAGVTQTPRYLIKTRGQQVTLSCSPISGHRSVSWYQQTPGQGLQFLFEYFSETQRNKGNFPGRFSGRQFSNSRSEMNVSTLELGDSALYLCASTSVSTDTQYFGPGTRLTVL.

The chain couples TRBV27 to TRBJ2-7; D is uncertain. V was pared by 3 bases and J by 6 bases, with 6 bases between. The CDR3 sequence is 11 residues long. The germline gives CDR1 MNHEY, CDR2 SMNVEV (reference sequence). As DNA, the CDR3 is TGTGCCAGCAGTTTTGGGCGCGAGCAGTACTTC. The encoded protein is CASSFGREQYF.

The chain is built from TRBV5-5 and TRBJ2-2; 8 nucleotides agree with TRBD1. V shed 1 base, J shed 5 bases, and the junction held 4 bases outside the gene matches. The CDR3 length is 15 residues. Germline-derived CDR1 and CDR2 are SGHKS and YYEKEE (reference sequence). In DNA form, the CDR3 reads TGTGCCAGCAGCTTGCAGGGGGCAGGGACCGGGGAGCTGTTTTTT. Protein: CASSLQGAGTGELFF.

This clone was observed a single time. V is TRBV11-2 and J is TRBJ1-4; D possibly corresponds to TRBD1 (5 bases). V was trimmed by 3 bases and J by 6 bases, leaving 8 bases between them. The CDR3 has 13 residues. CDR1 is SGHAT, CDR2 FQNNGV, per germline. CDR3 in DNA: TGTGCCAGCAGCTTGGGGCAGGATGAAAAACTGTTTTTT. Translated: CASSLGQDEKLFF.

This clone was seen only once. The CDR3 sequence is CASSLVRNTEAFF. The DNA for the CDR3 is TGTGCCAGCAGCTTGGTAAGGAACACTGAAGCTTTCTTT. The chain links TRBV5-5 to TRBJ1-1; the D is unclear. Germline values: CDR1 SGHKS, CDR2 YYEKEE (reference sequence). The CDR3 extends over 13 amino acids. V dropped 0 bases and J dropped 1 base, with 4 bases sitting between them.

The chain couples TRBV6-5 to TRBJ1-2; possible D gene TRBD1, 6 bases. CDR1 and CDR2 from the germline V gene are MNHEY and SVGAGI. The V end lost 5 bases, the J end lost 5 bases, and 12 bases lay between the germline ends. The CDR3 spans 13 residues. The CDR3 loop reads CASSPDRIYGYTF. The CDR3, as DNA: TGTGCCAGCAGTCCCGACAGGATATATGGCTACACCTTC.

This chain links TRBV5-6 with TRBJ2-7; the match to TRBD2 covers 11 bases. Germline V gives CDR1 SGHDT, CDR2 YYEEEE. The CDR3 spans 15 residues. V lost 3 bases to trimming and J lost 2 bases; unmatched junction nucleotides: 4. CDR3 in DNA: TGTGCCAGCAGCTCTCTAGCGGGGGGCACCTACGAGCAGTACTTC. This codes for CASSSLAGGTYEQYF.

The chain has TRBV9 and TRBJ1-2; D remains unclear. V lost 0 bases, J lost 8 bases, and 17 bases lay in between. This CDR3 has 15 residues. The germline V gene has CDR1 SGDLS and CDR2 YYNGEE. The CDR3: CASSVEEYLGGGYTF. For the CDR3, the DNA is TGTGCCAGCAGCGTAGAGGAGTATTTAGGAGGCGGCTACACCTTC.

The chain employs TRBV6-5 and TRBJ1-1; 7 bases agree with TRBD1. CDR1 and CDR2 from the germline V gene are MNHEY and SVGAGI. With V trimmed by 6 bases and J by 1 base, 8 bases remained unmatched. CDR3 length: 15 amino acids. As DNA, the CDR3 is TGTGCCAGCAGACCTGACAGGGTTGAGAACACTGAAGCTTTCTTT. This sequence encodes CASRPDRVENTEAFF.